Listed below are T cell receptor beta chains from one sample, sequenced in a study of CD8 T cells in Susac syndrome. TCRdb ran MiXCR on the immunoSEQ multiplex PCR reads and lists one entry per CDR3 protein. Here the sample spans 150,000 or so distinct CDR3 sequences, around 95% being singletons. The material sequenced was CD4+ T cells from PBMCs. The receptors originated from a human donor with Susac syndrome. Both conserved end residues are part of each CDR3. D genes are given only for firm matches. The listing skips clone size in some rows; elsewhere it reads once, few, many or a size class.

abundance	j_gene	v_gene	d_gene	CDR3nt	CDR3aa
.	TRBJ2-7	TRBV6-5	.	TGTGCCAGCACCACTCGGACAGCGGCCTACGAGCAGTACTTC	CASTTRTAAYEQYF
once	TRBJ2-3	TRBV20-1	.	TGCAGTGCTGAGACGACAGATACGCAGTATTTT	CSAETTDTQYF
.	TRBJ2-2	TRBV24-1	TRBD1	TGTGCCACCAGTGACACAGACAGGGGGAACACCGGGGAGCTGTTTTTT	CATSDTDRGNTGELFF
.	TRBJ1-1	TRBV29-1	.	TGCAGCGTTGAAACTCACACTGAAGCTTTCTTT	CSVETHTEAFF
.	TRBJ1-2	TRBV5-4	.	TGTGCCAGCAGCTTTGACAGTAACTATGGCTACACCTTC	CASSFDSNYGYTF
.	TRBJ2-5	TRBV6-2/TRBV6-3	.	TGTGCCAGCAGTTACCACCCTGCGGGGACCCAGTACTTC	CASSYHPAGTQYF
.	TRBJ2-3	TRBV2	TRBD2	TGTGCCAGCAAGGCGGGGGGACCCACAGATACGCAGTATTTT	CASKAGGPTDTQYF
.	TRBJ2-2	TRBV20-1	.	TGCAGTGCTAGCGGGGACCTCTCCGGGGAGCTGTTTTTT	CSASGDLSGELFF
.	TRBJ1-5	TRBV12-3/TRBV12-4	.	TGTGCCAGCAGTTTACGACAGAGAGGTTTGAATAGCAATCAGCCCCAGCATTTT	CASSLRQRGLNSNQPQHF
.	TRBJ1-1	TRBV1	.	TGCACCATCGTGGGGGTCATGAACACTGAAGCTTTCTTT	CTIVGVMNTEAFF
.	TRBJ1-1	TRBV9	.	TGTGCCAGCAGTAGGGGGGGTGACACTGAAGCTTTCTTT	CASSRGGDTEAFF
.	TRBJ1-2	TRBV5-4	.	TGTGCCAGCTCACAGGGTGTCTCTGCAGGCGCAAGCTACACCTTC	CASSQGVSAGASYTF
.	TRBJ1-5	TRBV19	TRBD1	TGTGCCAGTAGCTCTGGAACAGGGGGCCGGAATCAGCCCCAGCATTTT	CASSSGTGGRNQPQHF
.	TRBJ2-7	TRBV3-1	.	TGTGCCAGCAGCCCCACGGGCCGGTACGAGCAGTACTTC	CASSPTGRYEQYF
.	TRBJ1-5	TRBV29-1	.	TGCAGCGTTGGGAATATGGGCAATCAGCCCCAGCATTTT	CSVGNMGNQPQHF
.	TRBJ2-7	TRBV5-1	.	TGCGCCAGCAGCTTGGGAATAGGGCTAGGATTTCACGAGCAGTACTTC	CASSLGIGLGFHEQYF
.	TRBJ2-3	TRBV20-1	TRBD2	TGCAGTGCTCCTAGCGGGGGGAGGGATACGCAGTATTTT	CSAPSGGRDTQYF
.	TRBJ2-5	TRBV7-2	.	TGTGCCAGCAGCCCTGGGGGGTACCAAGAGACCCAGTACTTC	CASSPGGYQETQYF
.	TRBJ2-1	TRBV20-1	.	TGCAGTGCTGCCCAAAGGGGGTGGGGTGAGCAGTTCTTC	CSAAQRGWGEQFF
.	TRBJ2-5	TRBV28	.	TGTGCCAGCAGAAGGGGGGGGCCGGCAGAGACCCAGTACTTC	CASRRGGPAETQYF
.	TRBJ1-3	TRBV9	.	TGTGCCAGCAGCGACGGGACTGATGAGAGAATAAGAAACACCATATATTTT	CASSDGTDERIRNTIYF
.	TRBJ1-1	TRBV12-3/TRBV12-4	.	TGTGCCAGCAGTTTAGAAAGGCAGGTCACCAACACTGAAGCTTTCTTT	CASSLERQVTNTEAFF
.	TRBJ2-1	TRBV29-1	.	TGCAGCGTTGAAGGCCGAGGAGGGAGCGGCGAGGGCTCCTACAATGAGCAGTTCTTC	CSVEGRGGSGEGSYNEQFF
.	TRBJ2-2	TRBV7-9	.	TGTGCCAGCAGCGATTCTACTTCGCCCCGCGGGGAGCTGTTTTTT	CASSDSTSPRGELFF
.	TRBJ1-3	TRBV20-1	.	TGCAGTGCTAGAGACAGGTACTCTGGAAACACCATATATTTT	CSARDRYSGNTIYF
.	TRBJ2-5	TRBV12-5	.	TGTGCTAGTGTGTCACAAGAGACCCAGTACTTC	CASVSQETQYF
.	TRBJ2-2	TRBV4-2	TRBD2	TGTGCCAGCAGCCAAGTCGCTGATCTGACTAGCCGGGGAGGGTACACCGGGGAGCTGTTTTTT	CASSQVADLTSRGGYTGELFF
.	TRBJ1-5	TRBV12-3/TRBV12-4	.	TGTGCCAGCCAACCCTGGGGTACGGGAAATCAGCCCCAGCATTTT	CASQPWGTGNQPQHF
.	TRBJ1-1	TRBV7-7	TRBD1	TGTGCCAGCAGCCCATGGACAGGGACGGACACTGAAGCTTTCTTT	CASSPWTGTDTEAFF
.	TRBJ1-6	TRBV12-3/TRBV12-4	.	TGTGCCAGCAGTTTGCCGGACAGCTATTCACCCCTCCACTTT	CASSLPDSYSPLHF
once	TRBJ2-1	TRBV6-1	.	.	CASSVSVRGTTSYNEQFF
once	TRBJ2-7	TRBV21-1	.	TGTGCCAGCAGCAAAGTGAAGTGCTCCTACGAGCAGTACTTC	CASSKVKCSYEQYF
.	TRBJ2-7	TRBV11-2	.	TGTGCCAGCAGCTTAGCAGGATCCTTTTACGAGCAGTACTTC	CASSLAGSFYEQYF
.	TRBJ2-3	TRBV24-1	.	TGTGCCACCAGTGATGGCGTTACAGGGCGTTTGGATACGCAGTATTTT	CATSDGVTGRLDTQYF
.	TRBJ2-3	TRBV29-1	.	TGCAGCGTCCAAGAGTCGGGCACAGATACGCAGTATTTT	CSVQESGTDTQYF
.	TRBJ2-7	TRBV23-1	.	TGCGCCAGCAGTCGGAGCAGGGCCCTCAACGAGCAGTACTTC	CASSRSRALNEQYF
.	TRBJ2-3	TRBV29-1	.	TGCAGCGTTGAACCGGGGGGCGGTGCGCGAACGCAGTATTTT	CSVEPGGGARTQYF
.	TRBJ2-7	TRBV28	.	TGTGCCACGGGGAATGCCTACGAGCAGTACTTC	CATGNAYEQYF